These 23 T cell receptor beta chains were sequenced from one sample in a study of T-cell reconstitution after alpha-beta-depleted transplantation in children. This sample's TCRbeta library carried unique molecular identifier barcodes. TCRdb passed the PCR reads through MiXCR, listing each CDR3 protein once. The table includes about 270,000 distinct CDR3 sequences, nearly 10% detected once. The sample in question was PBMCs from the stem cell graft donor, obtained from the stem cell graft. The receptors derive from a human donor who donated a stem cell graft to a child with SCID.

There are a few counts of this clonotype. The gene calls are TRBV9 and TRBJ1-6; a possible D gene is TRBD1 (5 bases). In germline, CDR1 is SGDLS, CDR2 YYNGEE. The CDR3 loop spans 15 amino acids. The V end lost 3 bases, the J end lost 3 bases, and 10 bases lay between the germline ends. In DNA, the CDR3 is TGTGCCAGCAGCGCGGGACGCCTCTATAATTCACCCCTCCACTTT. This encodes CASSAGRLYNSPLHF.

This clonotype was counted at least ten times. The rearrangement links TRBV20-1 to TRBJ1-6; D possibly corresponds to TRBD1 (5 bases). The CDR3 runs 13 residues. The V gene's germline CDR1 is DFQATT and CDR2 SNEGSKA (reference sequence). Trimming took 5 bases from V and 10 from J, leaving 15 bases between them. Here the CDR3 reads CSALGTHDSPLHF. The CDR3 nucleotides are TGCAGTGCTCTCGGGACTCACGACTCACCCCTCCACTTT.

This chain connects TRBV7-3 to TRBJ2-3, with TRBD1 matching 7 bases. Germline CDR1 SGHTA, CDR2 FQGTGA. The length of the CDR3 is 14 residues. V was clipped by 4 bases and J by 6 bases; unmatched bases: 7. CDR3 in DNA: TGTGCCAGCAGCTCCCAGGGACAGCGGGATACGCAGTATTTT. It translates to CASSSQGQRDTQYF.

This chain joins TRBV20-1 and TRBJ1-1; D uncertain. The CDR3 is made up of 12 amino acids. V was clipped by 5 bases and J by 10 bases, with 17 bases between them. Germline V gene sequence: CDR1 DFQATT, CDR2 SNEGSKA (reference sequence). The CDR3 DNA reads TGCAGTGCTTCTCAGGTAAACTTCGGAGCTTTCTTT. This encodes CSASQVNFGAFF.

The chain is built from TRBV20-1 and TRBJ1-1, with D possibly TRBD1 on 5 matching bases. Germline V gene data show CDR1 as DFQATT and CDR2 as SNEGSKA (reference sequence). This CDR3 spans 15 amino acids. The ends were cut back, 0 bases at V and 5 bases at J, with 16 bases in the middle. The DNA of the CDR3 is TGCAGTGCTAGAGATCTGGGGGGGGGAGAAACTGAAGCTTTCTTT. Protein: CSARDLGGGETEAFF.

The chain recombines TRBV20-1 with TRBJ2-2; possibly TRBD2 for D (5 bases). Germline V lookup: CDR1 DFQATT, CDR2 SNEGSKA (reference sequence). CDR3 length: 13 residues. Trimming took 3 bases from V and 1 from J, leaving 6 bases between them. The CDR3 protein is CSARGVNTGELFF. In nucleotides, the CDR3 is TGCAGTGCTAGGGGAGTGAACACCGGGGAGCTGTTTTTT.

This clonotype was counted a few times. V usage is TRBV7-9 and J usage is TRBJ2-1, with D possibly being TRBD1 (6 bases). Trimming removed 4 bases from V and 4 bases from J, with 14 bases in between. The V gene's germline CDR1 is SEHNR and CDR2 FQNEAQ (reference sequence). The CDR3 runs to 15 residues. CDR3 residues: CASSSILGQYNEQFF. The CDR3 DNA is TGTGCCAGCAGCTCCATCCTAGGACAGTACAATGAGCAGTTCTTC.

This clonotype came up a few times. This chain links TRBV29-1 with TRBJ2-2, with D tentatively TRBD1 (5 bases). V was pared by 0 bases and J by 0 bases, with 11 bases between. The CDR3 loop spans 16 amino acids. CDR1 is SQVTM and CDR2 is ANQGSEA in the germline V gene. CDR3 in amino acids: CSVEDRGRTNTGELFF. The DNA for the CDR3 is TGCAGCGTTGAAGATAGGGGAAGAACGAACACCGGGGAGCTGTTTTTT.

In this sample, this clonotype turned up a few times. The chain uses TRBV11-3 and TRBJ2-1; perhaps D is TRBD1 or TRBD2 (6 bases each). V was cut by 1 base and J by 2 bases, with 9 bases left in between. In germline, CDR1 is SGHNT, CDR2 YENEEA. The CDR3 has 15 amino acids. Here the CDR3 reads CASSLGGDTYNEQFF. The CDR3 nucleotides read TGTGCCAGCAGCTTAGGCGGGGACACCTACAATGAGCAGTTCTTC.

This clonotype was observed many times. The rearrangement uses TRBV10-3 and TRBJ1-1; no clear D gene. The CDR3 spans 15 residues. V shed 6 bases and J shed 1 base, with 15 bases lying between them. Germline V gene data show CDR1 as ENHRY and CDR2 as SYGVKD. CDR3 amino acids: CAIRDRTGPNTEAFF. DNA of the CDR3: TGTGCCATCAGGGACCGGACGGGCCCGAACACTGAAGCTTTCTTT.

This clonotype was seen at least ten times. The rearrangement joins TRBV12-3 or TRBV12-4 to TRBJ1-5, with a weak D call TRBD1 (6 bases). This CDR3 has 15 residues. Trimming removed 3 bases from V and 6 bases from J, with 15 bases in between. This chain's CDR3 is CASSLRFGGSQPQHF. CDR3 sequence (DNA): TGTGCCAGCAGTTTGAGGTTTGGGGGCTCTCAGCCCCAGCATTTT.

This clonotype was picked up a small number of times. This chain uses TRBV12-5 with TRBJ1-6; D is undetermined. Germline CDR1 LGHNT, CDR2 FRNRAP. This CDR3 region has 15 residues. The germline V and J ends were trimmed by 7 bases and 0 bases, with 10 bases remaining between them. In DNA, the CDR3 is TGTGCTAGTGCTGCTACGAGCTCCTATAATTCACCCCTCCACTTT. Translated, it gives CASAATSSYNSPLHF. Filled out from reference TRBV12-5 and TRBJ1-6, the complete variable domain reads DARVTQTPRHKVTEMGQEVTMRCQPILGHNTVFWYRQTMMQGLELLAYFRNRAPLDDSGMPKDRFSAEMPDATLATLKIQPSEPRDSAVYFCASAATSSYNSPLHFGNGTRLTVT.

The table lists this clonotype with many counts. The chain uses TRBV7-3 and TRBJ2-3; 8 nucleotides match TRBD2. Germline V lookup: CDR1 SGHTA, CDR2 FQGTGA. The CDR3 covers 15 residues. J lost 0 bases, V lost 6 bases, and 5 bases had no gene match. Written as DNA, the CDR3 is TGTGCCAGCAGGGCTAGCGGGCTTAGCACAGATACGCAGTATTTT. This codes for CASRASGLSTDTQYF.

This chain links TRBV6-2 or TRBV6-3 with TRBJ2-7, with 7 bases lining up with TRBD1. The V gene end was trimmed by 7 bases and the J gene end by 5 bases; junction bases not matched to a gene: 8. The CDR3 loop spans 13 amino acids. Germline V lookup: CDR1 MNHEY, CDR2 SVGEGT. The CDR3 sequence is CASTDFDRDEQYF. CDR3 DNA sequence: TGTGCCAGCACAGACTTCGACAGGGACGAGCAGTACTTC.

The genes are TRBV29-1 and TRBJ1-1; no reliable D call. This CDR3 is 12 amino acids long. V dropped 4 bases and J dropped 4 bases, with 10 bases sitting between them. Germline CDR1 and CDR2: SQVTM and ANQGSEA. The CDR3, as DNA: TGCAGCGTTGCTAACTCTCCCACTGAAGCTTTCTTT. Its translation: CSVANSPTEAFF.

This clonotype came up a few times. This chain joins TRBV27 and TRBJ1-1; possible D gene TRBD1, 5 bases. V was pared by 4 bases and J by 7 bases, with 13 bases between. CDR1 MNHEY and CDR2 SMNVEV come from the germline V gene (reference sequence). The CDR3 spans 13 residues. The CDR3 nucleotides read TGTGCCAGCAGTTCTACGGGGCGAGGTGAAGCTTTCTTT. Protein product: CASSSTGRGEAFF.

The V gene is TRBV20-1, the J gene TRBJ2-7, with 11 bases lining up with TRBD2. This CDR3 spans 15 amino acids. Germline V gene lookup returns CDR1 DFQATT and CDR2 SNEGSKA (reference sequence). V dropped 6 bases and J dropped 5; count of bases not matched to a gene: 12. The CDR3 sequence: CSATDRLAGYDEQYF. Here the CDR3 DNA reads TGCAGTGCGACGGATCGACTAGCGGGGTATGACGAGCAGTACTTC.

The J gene is TRBJ1-1, the V gene TRBV12-3 or TRBV12-4, with a possible D match to TRBD1 (5 bases). Trimming cost V 7 bases and J 11 bases, with 17 bases left between them. This CDR3 has 12 residues. The CDR3 loop is CASTSPPGRAFF. The CDR3 DNA reads as TGTGCCAGCACCTCCCCCCCGGGGCGGGCTTTCTTT.

The chain is built from TRBV12-3 or TRBV12-4 and TRBJ2-1; 8 bases are a match to TRBD1. This CDR3 contains 14 residues. V lost 1 base to trimming and J lost 5 bases; unmatched junction nucleotides: 1. CDR3 DNA: TGTGCCAGCAGTTTAGAGACAGGGGACAATGAGCAGTTCTTC. This translates into CASSLETGDNEQFF.

This CDR3 reads CASSFRALNSDRGVVRETQYF. The CDR3, as DNA: TGTGCCAGCAGCTTTCGGGCTCTCAATTCGGACAGGGGAGTGGTAAGAGAGACCCAGTACTTC. V and J are TRBV11-1 and TRBJ2-5; TRBD1 matches 9 bases. The CDR3 contains 21 residues. Germline lookup yields CDR1 SGHAT and CDR2 FQDESV (reference sequence). Trimming removed 3 bases from V and 4 bases from J; junction bases left unmatched: 24.

The chain combines TRBV3-1 with TRBJ2-7, with D perhaps matching TRBD2 (5 bases). CDR1 and CDR2 from the germline V gene are LGHDT and YNNKEL (reference sequence). V was clipped by 3 bases and J by 0 bases, with 6 bases between them. The CDR3 has 13 residues. CDR3 residues: CASSQGSSYEQYF. The CDR3 region has the DNA TGTGCCAGCAGCCAGGGGAGCTCCTACGAGCAGTACTTC.

This clonotype has a count of ten or more. The rearrangement joins TRBV29-1 to TRBJ1-1; 9 bases align to TRBD1. Germline V gives CDR1 SQVTM, CDR2 ANQGSEA. This CDR3 has 11 amino acids. The junction had 5 bases not matched to a gene; V was cut back by 8 bases and J by 7 bases. The CDR3 reads CSPGTGREAFF. The CDR3 DNA reads as TGCAGCCCCGGGACAGGGCGTGAAGCTTTCTTT. The full variable domain, completed using reference TRBV29-1 and TRBJ1-1, is SAVISQKPSRDICQRGTSLTIQCQVDSQVTMMFWYRQQPGQSLTLIATANQGSEATYESGFVIDKFPISRPNLTFSTLTVSNMSPEDSSIYLCSPGTGREAFFGQGTRLTVV.

The chain couples TRBV5-1 to TRBJ2-7; the D call may be TRBD1 or TRBD2 (5 bases each). The CDR3 runs to 14 residues. Between the trimmed V and J ends, which lost 1 base and 2 bases, there was a span of 10 bases. CDR1 SGHRS and CDR2 YFSETQ come from the germline V gene. Here the CDR3 reads CASSLPGAPYEQYF. Written as DNA, the CDR3 is TGCGCCAGCAGCTTGCCCGGGGCCCCCTACGAGCAGTACTTC. Full variable domain (remainder filled in from reference TRBV5-1 and TRBJ2-7): KAGVTQTPRYLIKTRGQQVTLSCSPISGHRSVSWYQQTPGQGLQFLFEYFSETQRNKGNFPGRFSGRQFSNSRSEMNVSTLELGDSALYLCASSLPGAPYEQYFGPGTRLTVT.